This T cell receptor beta chain emerged from a study of T cell responses to AZD1222 COVID-19 vaccine. About the research overall: Pooling was applied to second doses at about 4 or about 12 weeks.

Findings of the study overall: Repertoires were obtained solely post-peak T cell response. Two doses of AZD1222 preceded a rise in Spike-specific TCR breadth and depth. At baseline, just a handful of AZD1222 recipients tested seropositive.

Losses at the gene ends were 4 bases for V and 0 bases for J; bases not matched to a gene: 0. This CDR3 region has 13 residues. CDR1 is GTSNPN, CDR2 SVGIG, per germline (reference sequence). This clone was counted once. The antigen remains unidentified. TCRdb's table, derived via immunoSEQ multiplex PCR, lists solely in-frame clones and lacks some. Among 100,000 to 120,000 clones listed, around 81% were seen once. The specimen comprised peripheral blood, sampled on day 0 of AZD1222 vaccination. The V and J genes are TRBV30 and TRBJ1-3; 7 bases line up with TRBD1. The sequence came from an adult in good health. The CDR3 loop is CAWTGGSGNTIYF. In DNA form, the CDR3 reads TGTGCCTGGACAGGGGGCTCTGGAAACACCATATATTTT.